Listed below are T cell receptor beta chains from one sample, sequenced in a study of beta chain features in type 1 diabetes. Profiling relied on immunoSEQ multiplex PCR, and the TCRdb table lists in-frame clones only, not all of them. The sample consists of about 330,000 clones, roughly 11% of them appearing once. Sequencing was done on a sample of naive CD4+ T cells from blood. The receptors were sampled from a woman in her 30s in good health. The CDR3 runs from the conserved cysteine through the conserved F or W. Fields, in order: clone size, D gene, V gene, J gene, CDR3 DNA, CDR3 protein. D genes are given only for firm matches. Only some rows state a clone size, as once, few, many or a class for expanded clones.

>.|.|TRBV4-3|TRBJ2-1
TGCGCCAGCAGCCAAGATAACCGCAGGGTCAATGAGCAGTTCTTC
CASSQDNRRVNEQFF
>.|TRBD2|TRBV9|TRBJ2-2
TGTGCCAGCAGCGTAGGGGCTCTAGCGGGAGATACCGGGGAGCTGTTTTTT
CASSVGALAGDTGELFF
>few|.|TRBV9|TRBJ2-2
TGTGCCAGCAGCGCCGTCACCGGGGAGCTGTTTTTT
CASSAVTGELFF
>.|.|TRBV5-1|TRBJ2-2
TGCGCCAGCAGCCCGACAATTAACACCGGGGAGCTGTTTTTT
CASSPTINTGELFF
>few|TRBD2|TRBV19|TRBJ2-3
TGTGCCAGTAGGCGAACGGGAGGTGTCACAGATACGCAGTATTTT
CASRRTGGVTDTQYF
>few|.|TRBV21-1|TRBJ1-5
TGTGCCAGCAGACGGTCTGGCCTCCAGGGCAATCAGCCCCAGCATTTT
CASRRSGLQGNQPQHF
>few|.|TRBV7-3|TRBJ2-5
TGTGCCAGCGTTGGTTCTGGCGAGACCCAGTACTTC
CASVGSGETQYF
>.|TRBD1|TRBV5-4|TRBJ2-7
TGTGCCAGCAGCCCCGGGACAGGGGCGAACTACGAGCAGTACTTC
CASSPGTGANYEQYF
>few|.|TRBV5-4|TRBJ2-3
TGTGCCAGCAGCTTGGGGCTGGATACGCAGTATTTT
CASSLGLDTQYF
>.|.|TRBV6-1|TRBJ1-1
TGTGCCAGCAGTGAAGCGCTGGCAGGGCGAGATGAAGCTTTCTTT
CASSEALAGRDEAFF
>few|TRBD2|TRBV29-1|TRBJ2-3
TGCAGCGTTGAACCCCTCCCCGGCGGGAGTGGTGATACGCAGTATTTT
CSVEPLPGGSGDTQYF
>.|.|TRBV28|TRBJ2-5
TGTGCCAGCAGTTTTGGTCACTCCCAAGAGACCCAGTACTTC
CASSFGHSQETQYF
>.|TRBD1|TRBV28|TRBJ1-5
TGTGCCAGCAGTCCCTCGGGACAGGGGGCAAATCAGCCCCAGCATTTT
CASSPSGQGANQPQHF
>few|.|TRBV10-3|TRBJ1-2
TGTGCCATCAGTGACGACAAACTGGACAGATACGCTAACTATGGCTACACCTTC
CAISDDKLDRYANYGYTF
>few|.|TRBV4-3|TRBJ2-7
TGCGCCAGCAGCCAAGTTAGTGGGCCTCCCCCCTACGAGCAGTACTTC
CASSQVSGPPPYEQYF
>few|TRBD2|TRBV6-5|TRBJ2-7
TGTGCCTCCACACTGGCGGGAGGCTCCGAGCAGTACTTC
CASTLAGGSEQYF
>.|TRBD1|TRBV30|TRBJ1-2
TGTGCCAGCGACAGGGTTGGCGGCTACACCTTC
CASDRVGGYTF
>few|.|TRBV5-1|TRBJ2-3
TGCGCCAGCAGCCCGACCGTAGGGGGTGGAGATACGCAGTATTTT
CASSPTVGGGDTQYF
>few|.|TRBV19|TRBJ2-1
TGTGCCAGTAACATAAATCGGGGCAATGAGCAGTTCTTC
CASNINRGNEQFF
>.|.|TRBV5-1|TRBJ2-2
TGCGCCAGCAGCTTGGCCGGACAGAACACCGGGGAGCTGTTTTTT
CASSLAGQNTGELFF
>.|TRBD1|TRBV6-5|TRBJ2-1
TGTGCCAGCAGTCCCGGACAGGGAAATACCAATGAGCAGTTCTTC
CASSPGQGNTNEQFF
>.|TRBD1|TRBV9|TRBJ1-2
TGTGCCAGCAGCGCCAGTTCCGGGACAGGGGTCTATGGCTACACCTTC
CASSASSGTGVYGYTF
>.|TRBD2|TRBV7-9|TRBJ2-1
TGTGCCAGCAGCTTAACAGGTAGCGGGCGTCCGGTCTCCTACAATGAGCAGTTCTTC
CASSLTGSGRPVSYNEQFF
>few|TRBD2|TRBV18|TRBJ2-7
TGTGCCAGCTCACCACCCAGCGGGAGCACAAAGTACGAGCAGTACTTC
CASSPPSGSTKYEQYF
>few|TRBD1|TRBV18|TRBJ1-4
TGTGCCAGCTCACTGACAGGGGCCACGAATGAAAAACTGTTTTTT
CASSLTGATNEKLFF
>.|TRBD2|TRBV4-2|TRBJ2-1
TGTGCCAGCAGCCAGCGACTAGCGGGAGGAAGTGAGCAGTTCTTC
CASSQRLAGGSEQFF
>few|TRBD2|TRBV29-1|TRBJ2-1
TGCAGCGTTGAGGGGACTAGCGGTTACAATGAGCAGTTCTTC
CSVEGTSGYNEQFF
>few|TRBD2|TRBV30|TRBJ2-7
TGTGCCTGGACGCCGGGACTAGCGGGAGTTGAGCAGTACTTC
CAWTPGLAGVEQYF
>.|.|TRBV30|TRBJ2-7
TGTGCCTGGAGTGGGGAGGTTACAGGGTACTTC
CAWSGEVTGYF
>.|TRBD1|TRBV9|TRBJ2-6
TGTGCCAGCAGCGGCCAGGGGGTTGGGGCCAACGTCCTGACTTTC
CASSGQGVGANVLTF
>.|.|TRBV7-6|TRBJ1-2
TGTGCCAGCAGCTTACAGTTTCAGGATGGCTACACCTTC
CASSLQFQDGYTF
>.|.|TRBV5-1|TRBJ2-5
TGCGCCAGCAGCTTGGGTCGAGTCGCTAGCAGGAGGGAGACCCAGTACTTC
CASSLGRVASRRETQYF
>.|.|TRBV9|TRBJ2-7
TGTGCCAGCAGCGTAGTGGCATCTTCCTCCTACGAGCAGTACTTC
CASSVVASSSYEQYF
>.|.|TRBV27|TRBJ2-4
TGTGCCAGCAGTCCTACCCAGGGTACCCTTCAGTACTTC
CASSPTQGTLQYF
>.|.|TRBV5-1|TRBJ1-2
TGCGCCAGCAGCTTTTCAGGGGAGAGCGGCTACACCTTC
CASSFSGESGYTF
>.|TRBD2|TRBV11-2|TRBJ2-5
TGTGCCAGCAGCTTAGGCCTAGCGGGAGGGCCGTCAGAGACCCAGTACTTC
CASSLGLAGGPSETQYF
>few|TRBD1|TRBV7-2|TRBJ2-3
TGTGCCAGCAGCTTCGGACAGGGCCCAGATACGCAGTATTTT
CASSFGQGPDTQYF
>few|.|TRBV18|TRBJ2-3
TGTGCCAGCTCACCAAGAGGGGCAGGGGAGCAGTATTTT
CASSPRGAGEQYF
>.|.|TRBV29-1|TRBJ1-1
TGCAGCGTTGAAGGCCGGCAGAGGGTTTCTGAAGCTTTCTTT
CSVEGRQRVSEAFF
>.|.|TRBV11-2|TRBJ2-6
TGTGCCAGCAGCACATACAGGGCCGCGGGGGCCAACGTCCTGACTTTC
CASSTYRAAGANVLTF
>few|.|TRBV19|TRBJ1-5
TGTGCCAGTAGTGTCGCAGGGGCCCGTCGGCCCCAGCATTTT
CASSVAGARRPQHF
>.|.|TRBV9|TRBJ2-7
TGTGCCAGCAGCGTAGCACCAGGGCGGGGAAACGAGCAGTACTTC
CASSVAPGRGNEQYF
>few|TRBD2|TRBV28|TRBJ2-1
TGTGCCAGCAGTTTAATGCCTAGCGGGAGGTTTTCCTACAATGAGCAGTTCTTC
CASSLMPSGRFSYNEQFF
>few|.|TRBV4-3|TRBJ2-1
TGCGCCAGCAGCCAAGAGGGGAGCTCCTACAATGAGCAGTTCTTC
CASSQEGSSYNEQFF
>.|TRBD1|TRBV20-1|TRBJ2-1
TGCAGTGCTAGAACAGGGGCAAAGCAGTTCTTC
CSARTGAKQFF
>few|TRBD1|TRBV28|TRBJ1-2
TGTGCCAGCAGTGCAGGGGGCGCTAGGGGCTACACCTTC
CASSAGGARGYTF
>few|.|TRBV4-3|TRBJ2-5
TGCGCCAGCAGCCAAGCTATCAAGGGGGGGGCAGGCCAAGAGACCCAGTACTTC
CASSQAIKGGAGQETQYF
>few|.|TRBV2|TRBJ2-1
TGTGCCAGCTTACGGGGAGGAGGGTACAATGAGCAGTTCTTC
CASLRGGGYNEQFF
>.|.|TRBV18|TRBJ2-7
TGTGCCAGCTCGTACGACAACTACGAGCAGTACTTC
CASSYDNYEQYF